The text below deals with one T cell receptor (beta chain). The data are from a study of blood T cell repertoires in COVID-19. For the study at large: Sites in the United States, Italy and Spain provided acute and convalescent COVID-19 samples.

Profiling relied on immunoSEQ multiplex PCR, and the TCRdb table lists in-frame clones only, not all of them. In the table there are a few hundred thousand clones, 70% to 90% of which are singletons. CDR1 is KGHSH, CDR2 LQKENI, per germline. V lost 0 bases and J 3 bases, leaving 8 bases between the germline ends. CDR3 length: 14 residues. This clonotype was sampled from a woman in her thirties or forties who had recovered from COVID-19. The gene calls are TRBV18 and TRBJ2-5, with D uncertain. Sequenced sample: PBMCs or T cells enriched from blood (not recorded which). The DNA of the CDR3 is TGTGCCAGCTCACCACCCGGCGGCGAAGAGACCCAGTACTTC. It translates to CASSPPGGEETQYF.